This TCR beta chain originates from a study of T cell responses to AZD1222 COVID-19 vaccine. Overall study: Second-dose intervals of approximately 4 or approximately 12 weeks were pooled. Points from the study as a whole: A reported finding is that nearly half of spike-specific TCRs target unmutated variant regions. After the peak T cell response, and only then, were repertoires sampled. Only five to seven individuals given AZD1222 were seropositive at baseline.

Generated by immunoSEQ multiplex PCR, the TCRdb table keeps only in-frame clones and is missing some. The sample yields tens of thousands of clones, about nine tenths seen once. V was pared by 3 bases and J by 5 bases, with 17 bases between. This CDR3 spans 16 amino acids. Looked up from germline, CDR1 is SEHNR and CDR2 is FQNEAQ (reference sequence). Note on this clone: What it binds is unknown.

The source material was peripheral blood, sampled on day 0 of AZD1222 vaccination. The origin of this receptor is an adult in good health. V is TRBV7-9 and J is TRBJ2-1, with D possibly TRBD2 on 6 matching bases. The CDR3 spells CASSFLLGRENNEQFF. In DNA, the CDR3 is TGTGCCAGCAGCTTCTTGCTGGGCCGGGAGAACAATGAGCAGTTCTTC.